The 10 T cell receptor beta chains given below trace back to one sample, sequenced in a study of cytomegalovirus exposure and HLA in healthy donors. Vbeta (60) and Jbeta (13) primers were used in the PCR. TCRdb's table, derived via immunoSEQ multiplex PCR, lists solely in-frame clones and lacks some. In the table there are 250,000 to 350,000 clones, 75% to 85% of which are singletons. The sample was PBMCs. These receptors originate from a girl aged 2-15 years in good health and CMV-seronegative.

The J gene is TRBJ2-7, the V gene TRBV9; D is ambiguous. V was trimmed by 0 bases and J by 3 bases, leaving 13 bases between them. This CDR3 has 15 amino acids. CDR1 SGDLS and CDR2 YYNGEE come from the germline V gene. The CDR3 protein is CASSVAKETIYEQYF. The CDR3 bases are TGTGCCAGCAGCGTAGCTAAGGAGACCATCTACGAGCAGTACTTC.

The CDR3 sequence: CASSPPESYPEQFF. DNA for the CDR3: TGTGCCAGCAGCCCCCCTGAGAGTTATCCGGAGCAGTTCTTC. V usage is TRBV13 and J usage is TRBJ2-1; D not certain. The germline V gene has CDR1 PRHDT and CDR2 FYEKMQ (reference sequence). Trimming cost V 5 bases and J 10 bases, with 18 bases left between them. The CDR3 totals 14 residues.

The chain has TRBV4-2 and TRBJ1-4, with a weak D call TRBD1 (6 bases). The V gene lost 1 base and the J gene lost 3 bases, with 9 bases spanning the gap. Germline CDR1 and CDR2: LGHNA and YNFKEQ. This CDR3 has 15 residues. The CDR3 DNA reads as TGTGCCAGCAGCCAAGGTGGACAGCCTAATGAAAAACTGTTTTTT. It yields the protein CASSQGGQPNEKLFF.

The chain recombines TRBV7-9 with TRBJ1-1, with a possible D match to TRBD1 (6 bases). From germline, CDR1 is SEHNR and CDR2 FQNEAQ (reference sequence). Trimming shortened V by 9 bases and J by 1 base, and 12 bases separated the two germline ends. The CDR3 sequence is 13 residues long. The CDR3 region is CASVKTGNTEAFF. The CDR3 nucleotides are TGTGCCAGTGTTAAGACAGGGAACACTGAAGCTTTCTTT.

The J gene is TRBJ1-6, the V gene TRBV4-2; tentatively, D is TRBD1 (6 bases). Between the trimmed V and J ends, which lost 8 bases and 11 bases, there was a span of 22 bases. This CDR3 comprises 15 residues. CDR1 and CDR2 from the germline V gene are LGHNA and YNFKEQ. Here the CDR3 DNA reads TGTGCCAGCGAACAAGAGCCCGGGACAACCGCACCCCTCCACTTT. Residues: CASEQEPGTTAPLHF.

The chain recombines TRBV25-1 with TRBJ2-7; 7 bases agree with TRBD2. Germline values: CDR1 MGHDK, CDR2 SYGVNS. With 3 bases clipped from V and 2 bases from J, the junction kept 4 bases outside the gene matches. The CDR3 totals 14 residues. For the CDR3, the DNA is TGTGCCAGCAGTGAGGGTCGGGGGGCCTACGAGCAGTACTTC. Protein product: CASSEGRGAYEQYF.

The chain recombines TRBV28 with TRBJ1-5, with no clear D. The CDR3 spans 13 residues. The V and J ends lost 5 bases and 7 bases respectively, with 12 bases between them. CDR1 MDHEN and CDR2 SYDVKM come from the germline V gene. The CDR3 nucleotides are TGTGCCAGCAGTGATGGACTGGGACAGCCCCAGCATTTT. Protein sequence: CASSDGLGQPQHF.

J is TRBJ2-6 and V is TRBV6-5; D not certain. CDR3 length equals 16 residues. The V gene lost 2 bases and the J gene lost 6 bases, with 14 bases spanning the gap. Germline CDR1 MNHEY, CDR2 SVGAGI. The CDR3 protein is CASSYELTTLANVLTF. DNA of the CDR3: TGTGCCAGCAGTTACGAGCTTACGACTTTGGCCAACGTCCTGACTTTC.

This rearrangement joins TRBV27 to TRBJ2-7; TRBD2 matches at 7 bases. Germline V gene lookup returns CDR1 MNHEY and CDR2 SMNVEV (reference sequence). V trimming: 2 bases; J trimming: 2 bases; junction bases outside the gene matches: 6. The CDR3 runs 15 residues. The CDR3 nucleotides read TGTGCCAGCAGTTTAAACCCGGGGGGACCCTACGAGCAGTACTTC. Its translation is CASSLNPGGPYEQYF.

CDR3 amino acids: CASTLSLGHVARVFF. For the CDR3, the DNA is TGTGCCAGCACCCTAAGTTTAGGGCACGTGGCCAGGGTGTTTTTT. The chain is built from TRBV28 and TRBJ1-4; a weak D match, TRBD1 (5 bases). Germline V gene lookup returns CDR1 MDHEN and CDR2 SYDVKM. The CDR3 runs to 15 residues. V lost 7 bases to trimming and J lost 15 bases, with 27 bases between them.